This entry lists 20 T cell receptor beta chains sequenced from one sample in a study of early T cells in non-severe SARS-CoV-2 infection (dated by TCRdb to about 2021). The library relied on 5' RACE. Data came from a NextSeq 500. TCRdb handled the public reads itself, with Q25 trimming in fastp and clone calling in MiXCR, and kept productive beta chains. Rows merge per CDR3 protein into single entries with the most common DNA and genes. In all, the sample holds around 25,000 distinct CDR3 sequences, and around 4.2% of those were seen once. The ten largest clonotypes hold approximately 4.4% of the sample. Sequencing was carried out using whole blood. These receptor sequences come from an adult who was a healthcare worker with PCR-confirmed SARS-CoV-2 infection or an uninfected control (not recorded which).

This clonotype was observed at least ten times. The chain has TRBV28 and TRBJ2-6, with D possibly TRBD2 on 5 matching bases. V dropped 5 bases and J dropped 4 bases, with 12 bases sitting between them. This CDR3 contains 15 residues. Germline V gives CDR1 MDHEN, CDR2 SYDVKM. CDR3 DNA sequence: TGTGCCAGCAGTCCACGGGGATCGGGGGCCAACGTCCTGACTTTC. It codes for CASSPRGSGANVLTF.

The chain uses TRBV9 and TRBJ2-3; 10 bases match TRBD1. Germline CDR1 SGDLS, CDR2 YYNGEE. The V segment lost 4 bases and the J segment 1 base; nucleotides outside the gene matches: 6. The CDR3 extends over 16 amino acids. The CDR3: CASSSRQGAGTDTQYF. The CDR3 region has the DNA TGTGCCAGCAGCTCCAGACAGGGGGCGGGCACAGATACGCAGTATTTT.

This clonotype was observed at least ten times. The chain combines TRBV3-1 with TRBJ2-1, with D unresolved. The CDR3 covers 15 residues. With 4 bases removed from V and 4 bases from J, the gap between germline ends came to 14 bases. From germline, CDR1 is LGHDT and CDR2 YNNKEL (reference sequence). This CDR3 is CASSPTPGVYNEQFF. The DNA for the CDR3 is TGTGCCAGCAGCCCGACCCCCGGCGTTTACAATGAGCAGTTCTTC.

The chain joins TRBV6-2 or TRBV6-3 to TRBJ2-7, with TRBD2 as a possible D gene (6 bases). CDR3 length: 13 amino acids. V was cut by 5 bases and J by 7 bases, with 15 bases left in between. Germline V gene lookup returns CDR1 MNHEY and CDR2 SVGEGT. The CDR3 here is CASSPDGTREQYF. CDR3 nucleotides: TGTGCCAGCAGTCCGGACGGGACTCGAGAGCAGTACTTC.

At least ten counts were recorded for this clonotype. The chain has TRBV20-1 and TRBJ2-7; the match to TRBD2 covers 10 bases. This CDR3 contains 15 residues. V lost 3 bases and J lost 4; bases outside the gene matches: 9. CDR1 and CDR2 from the germline V gene are DFQATT and SNEGSKA (reference sequence). The CDR3 loop is CSARRGTSDLYEQYF. CDR3 bases: TGCAGTGCTAGGAGGGGGACTAGCGATCTATACGAGCAGTACTTC.

At least ten counts were recorded for this clonotype. The V and J genes are TRBV10-2 and TRBJ2-3; 7 nucleotides line up with TRBD2. The CDR3 length is 15 residues. Germline lookup yields CDR1 WSHSY and CDR2 SAAADI. V shed 10 bases and J 0 bases; nucleotides not matched to a gene: 10. Here the CDR3 reads CATRDSGLSTDTQYF. The CDR3 DNA reads TGCGCCACCCGGGATAGCGGGCTGAGCACAGATACGCAGTATTTT.

The chain couples TRBV29-1 to TRBJ2-3; TRBD2 matches at 9 bases. This CDR3 has 15 amino acids. Germline CDR1 SQVTM, CDR2 ANQGSEA. The ends lost 8 bases at V and 2 bases at J; junction bases unmatched: 11. CDR3 DNA sequence: TGCAGCCTCATCCCCCTAGCGGGGACCACAGATACGCAGTATTTT. Protein sequence: CSLIPLAGTTDTQYF.

This clonotype has a count of ten or more. The chain uses TRBV24-1 and TRBJ2-1, with D possibly being TRBD2 (6 bases). This CDR3 has 14 amino acids. Germline V gene lookup returns CDR1 KGHDR and CDR2 SFDVKD. Trimming removed 5 bases from V and 7 bases from J, with 14 bases in between. Written as DNA, the CDR3 is TGTGCCACCAGTGCCGAGACTAGGCGGAATGAGCAGTTCTTC. Translated: CATSAETRRNEQFF.

V and J are TRBV3-1 and TRBJ1-2; the D gene is possibly TRBD1 (5 bases). Germline V gene sequence: CDR1 LGHDT, CDR2 YNNKEL (reference sequence). V lost 3 bases, J lost 8 bases, and 16 bases lay in between. This CDR3 spans 14 amino acids. The CDR3 spells CASSHRGGEGGYTF. The CDR3 nucleotides are TGTGCCAGCAGCCATCGCGGGGGAGAAGGAGGCTACACCTTC.

This clonotype was observed many times. This rearrangement joins TRBV11-2 to TRBJ2-7; no firm D call. V was shortened by 1 base and J by 0 bases, with 7 bases between the two germline ends. Germline-derived CDR1 and CDR2 are SGHAT and FQNNGV. This CDR3 is built from 14 residues. The CDR3 loop is CASSLGFSSYEQYF. In DNA, the CDR3 is TGTGCCAGCAGCTTAGGGTTTAGCTCCTACGAGCAGTACTTC.

Points on this clonotype: A junction boundary mismatches the germline segment, possibly from a read error. The chain has TRBV5-1 and TRBJ2-7, with TRBD2 identical over 14 bases. This CDR3 spans 15 amino acids. Germline CDR1 SGHRS, CDR2 YFSETQ. The CDR3, as DNA: TGCGCCAGCAGATTGGGACTAGCGGGAGACTACGAGCAGTACTTC. Its translation: CASRLGLAGDYEQYF.

This clonotype was found a few times. V and J are TRBV28 and TRBJ2-7; D gene unclear. V shed 6 bases and J shed 2 bases, with 14 bases lying between them. Germline CDR1 MDHEN, CDR2 SYDVKM. The CDR3 contains 14 residues. The CDR3 loop reads CASSSPSRPYEQYF. The DNA for the CDR3 is TGTGCCAGCAGCTCCCCCAGTCGTCCCTACGAGCAGTACTTC.

This rearrangement joins TRBV2 to TRBJ2-3; TRBD1 aligns across 8 bases. Germline CDR1 reads SNHLY; CDR2 reads FYNNEI. CDR3 size: 13 residues. J gave up 1 base and V 6 bases, and 0 bases lay outside the gene matches. DNA for the CDR3: TGTGCCAGCAGGGGACAGGGCACAGATACGCAGTATTTT. Protein product: CASRGQGTDTQYF.

The V call is TRBV6-2 or TRBV6-3, the J call TRBJ1-5; D ambiguous. CDR1 and CDR2 from the germline V gene are MNHEY and SVGEGT. This CDR3 comprises 13 residues. V was shortened by 0 bases and J by 8 bases, with 8 bases between the two germline ends. CDR3 nucleotide sequence: TGTGCCAGCAGTTACTCCCCTCCGGAGCCCCAGCATTTT. Translating it yields CASSYSPPEPQHF.

The table lists this clonotype with many counts. CDR3 residues: CATSGTGGNTEAFF. The CDR3 DNA is TGTGCCACCAGTGGAACGGGGGGGAACACTGAAGCTTTCTTT. This chain joins TRBV24-1 and TRBJ1-1; the D gene is possibly TRBD1 (5 bases). Trimming cost V 5 bases and J 1 base, with 10 bases left between them. Per the germline V gene, CDR1 is KGHDR and CDR2 is SFDVKD. CDR3 length: 14 amino acids.

This clonotype has a count of ten or more. This chain connects TRBV29-1 to TRBJ1-3; D is ambiguous. CDR1 is SQVTM and CDR2 is ANQGSEA in the germline V gene. The CDR3 sequence is 12 residues long. Trimming cost V 4 bases and J 4 bases, with 8 bases left between them. The chain's CDR3 is CSVGDGGNTIYF. The CDR3 nucleotides are TGCAGCGTTGGCGACGGGGGAAACACCATATATTTT.

Many counts were recorded for this clonotype. This chain uses TRBV2 with TRBJ2-3; 13 nucleotides align to TRBD2. CDR3 length: 17 residues. J lost 0 bases, V lost 5 bases, and 5 bases had no gene match. Germline-derived CDR1 and CDR2 are SNHLY and FYNNEI. CDR3 amino acids: CASSTGTSGASTDTQYF. The CDR3 DNA reads as TGTGCCAGCAGTACCGGGACTAGCGGGGCCAGCACAGATACGCAGTATTTT.

This clonotype has a count of ten or more. The rearrangement joins TRBV3-1 to TRBJ2-7, with 12 positions matching TRBD2. Germline V lookup: CDR1 LGHDT, CDR2 YNNKEL (reference sequence). V shed 4 bases and J 2 bases; nucleotides not matched to a gene: 6. The CDR3 is made up of 16 amino acids. As DNA, the CDR3 is TGTGCCAGCAGCCGACAAGGGACTAGCGGGCCCTACGAGCAGTACTTC. As protein: CASSRQGTSGPYEQYF.

This clonotype was counted at least ten times. This chain links TRBV6-5 with TRBJ2-7; possible D gene TRBD1, 6 bases. V lost 6 bases and J lost 1, with 16 bases in between. From germline, CDR1 is MNHEY and CDR2 SVGAGI. CDR3 size: 15 residues. The CDR3 protein is CASSSGAMGSYEQYF. The DNA for the CDR3 is TGTGCCAGCAGCTCAGGGGCCATGGGATCCTACGAGCAGTACTTC.

This clonotype occurred many times. The chain's CDR3 is CASSLAPGQGENIQYF. The CDR3 bases are TGTGCCAGCAGCTTGGCTCCCGGACAGGGGGAAAACATTCAGTACTTC. The genes are TRBV5-4 and TRBJ2-4; 10 bases line up with TRBD1. The length of the CDR3 is 16 residues. Looked up from germline, CDR1 is SGHNT and CDR2 is YYREEE (reference sequence). With V trimmed by 0 bases and J by 5 bases, 5 bases remained unmatched. The full variable domain, with the rest looked up from reference TRBV5-4 and TRBJ2-4, is ETGVTQSPTHLIKTRGQQVTLRCSSQSGHNTVSWYQQALGQGPQFIFQYYREEENGRGNFPPRFSGLQFPNYSSELNVNALELDDSALYLCASSLAPGQGENIQYFGAGTRLSVL.